These T cell receptor beta chains were read from a single sample in a study of early T cells in non-severe SARS-CoV-2 infection. A single record per CDR3 protein comes from TCRdb applying MiXCR to the 5' RACE reads. In the table there are about 62,000 distinct CDR3 sequences, around 9.9% of which are singletons. The source material was whole blood. The receptors were sampled from an adult who was a healthcare worker with PCR-confirmed SARS-CoV-2 infection or an uninfected control (not recorded which). Both conserved end residues are part of each CDR3. Fields, in order: V gene, J gene, clone size, D gene, CDR3 DNA, CDR3 protein. D genes are given only for firm matches. Not every row has a clone size; where given, it reads once, few, many or a size class.

V gene: TRBV3-1; J gene: TRBJ2-6; clone size: few; D gene: -; CDR3 DNA: TGTGCCAGCAGCCAAGTCGGGACTGGGGCCAACGTCCTGACTTTC; CDR3 protein: CASSQVGTGANVLTF
V gene: TRBV5-1; J gene: TRBJ2-3; clone size: -; D gene: -; CDR3 DNA: TGCGCCAGCAGCTTGGGGGATGCTAGCACAGATACGCAGTATTTT; CDR3 protein: CASSLGDASTDTQYF
V gene: TRBV5-1; J gene: TRBJ2-3; clone size: few; D gene: -; CDR3 DNA: TGCGCCAGCAGCGCGGGGCGTACAGATACGCAGTATTTT; CDR3 protein: CASSAGRTDTQYF
V gene: TRBV6-5; J gene: TRBJ1-1; clone size: few; D gene: TRBD1; CDR3 DNA: TGTGCCAGCAGCATAGGCAGGGGGCTGGGCACTGAAGCTTTCTTT; CDR3 protein: CASSIGRGLGTEAFF
V gene: TRBV19; J gene: TRBJ1-6; clone size: -; D gene: -; CDR3 DNA: TGTGCCAGTAGTCCGGGACTTGGAGTTAGAAATTCACCCCTCCACTTT; CDR3 protein: CASSPGLGVRNSPLHF
V gene: TRBV15; J gene: TRBJ1-3; clone size: few; D gene: -; CDR3 DNA: TGTGCCACCAGCAGAGATCCAGGGGGAAACACCATATATTTT; CDR3 protein: CATSRDPGGNTIYF
V gene: TRBV5-1; J gene: TRBJ2-4; clone size: -; D gene: TRBD1; CDR3 DNA: TGCGCCAGCAGCGGGGGCCGGGACAGGGGAAACATTCAGTACTTC; CDR3 protein: CASSGGRDRGNIQYF
V gene: TRBV24-1; J gene: TRBJ2-2; clone size: many; D gene: TRBD2; CDR3 DNA: TGTGCCACCACTCCCGGGGGGGCTACCGGGGAGCTGTTTTTT; CDR3 protein: CATTPGGATGELFF
V gene: TRBV11-2; J gene: TRBJ2-2; clone size: -; D gene: -; CDR3 DNA: TGTGCCAGCAGCGGGGACGTAAAGACCGGGGAGCTGTTTTTT; CDR3 protein: CASSGDVKTGELFF
V gene: TRBV6-1; J gene: TRBJ2-1; clone size: many; D gene: -; CDR3 DNA: TGTGCCAGCAGTGTCCAGGGACGTGATGAGCAGTTCTTC; CDR3 protein: CASSVQGRDEQFF
V gene: TRBV5-1; J gene: TRBJ2-1; clone size: many; D gene: TRBD2; CDR3 DNA: TGCGCCACAAAACAGGTGGGGGGGATCCACAATGAGCAGTTCTTC; CDR3 protein: CATKQVGGIHNEQFF
V gene: TRBV5-1; J gene: TRBJ2-5; clone size: -; D gene: TRBD2; CDR3 DNA: TGCGCCAGCAGCCTGCATACTAGCGGGGGGGCGGAGACCCAGTACTTC; CDR3 protein: CASSLHTSGGAETQYF
V gene: TRBV12-3/TRBV12-4; J gene: TRBJ2-3; clone size: -; D gene: -; CDR3 DNA: TGTGCCAGCAGTTCGGACAGAGACACAGATACGCAGTATTTT; CDR3 protein: CASSSDRDTDTQYF
V gene: TRBV20-1; J gene: TRBJ2-6; clone size: many; D gene: -; CDR3 DNA: TGCAGTGCTAGAGCCCTTGGCTCTGGGGCCAACGTCCTGACTTTC; CDR3 protein: CSARALGSGANVLTF
V gene: TRBV24-1; J gene: TRBJ2-2; clone size: few; D gene: -; CDR3 DNA: TGTGCCACCAGTGATTTGACATATCCCGGGGAGCTGTTTTTT; CDR3 protein: CATSDLTYPGELFF
V gene: TRBV14; J gene: TRBJ2-2; clone size: -; D gene: -; CDR3 DNA: TGTGCCAGCAGCCAAGACGGGGGCACCGGGGAGCTGTTTTTT; CDR3 protein: CASSQDGGTGELFF
V gene: TRBV5-1; J gene: TRBJ2-1; clone size: few; D gene: TRBD2; CDR3 DNA: TGCGCCAGCAGCCTAGGCCAGCGGGGGGGCCTAAATGAGCAGTTCTTC; CDR3 protein: CASSLGQRGGLNEQFF
V gene: TRBV3-1; J gene: TRBJ1-2; clone size: few; D gene: TRBD1; CDR3 DNA: TGTGCCAGCAGCCTTAGAGGGGGCGCGGACTATGGCTACACCTTC; CDR3 protein: CASSLRGGADYGYTF
V gene: TRBV5-6; J gene: TRBJ2-4; clone size: few; D gene: -; CDR3 DNA: TGTGCCAGCAGCTTGGTTGCCGACCAGTGGGGCCTCGCCAAAAACATTCAGTACTTC; CDR3 protein: CASSLVADQWGLAKNIQYF
V gene: TRBV29-1; J gene: TRBJ1-3; clone size: many; D gene: TRBD1; CDR3 DNA: TGCAGCGTTGATACAGGGGAGAGCTCTGGAAACACCATATATTTT; CDR3 protein: CSVDTGESSGNTIYF
V gene: TRBV9; J gene: TRBJ2-5; clone size: -; D gene: TRBD2; CDR3 DNA: TGTGCCAGCAGCGTTGGCCTAGCGGGGGGACAAGAGACCCAGTACTTC; CDR3 protein: CASSVGLAGGQETQYF
V gene: TRBV2; J gene: TRBJ1-6; clone size: few; D gene: -; CDR3 DNA: TGTGCCAGCAAGGACATTTATAATTCACCCCTCCACTTT; CDR3 protein: CASKDIYNSPLHF
V gene: TRBV27; J gene: TRBJ2-1; clone size: -; D gene: -; CDR3 DNA: TGTGCCAGCAGTTTGGGGGGAATGAAGCAGTTCTTC; CDR3 protein: CASSLGGMKQFF
V gene: TRBV7-2; J gene: TRBJ1-4; clone size: -; D gene: -; CDR3 DNA: TGTGCCAGCAGCGATACAGGGAGGAATAATGAAAAACTGTTTTTT; CDR3 protein: CASSDTGRNNEKLFF
V gene: TRBV7-6; J gene: TRBJ1-6; clone size: many; D gene: -; CDR3 DNA: TGTGCCAGCAGCTTAGGTGTCGATTCACCCCTCCACTTT; CDR3 protein: CASSLGVDSPLHF
V gene: TRBV2; J gene: TRBJ1-2; clone size: many; D gene: -; CDR3 DNA: TGTGCCAGCAGGAAAAACAGGGATGGCTACACCTTC; CDR3 protein: CASRKNRDGYTF
V gene: TRBV5-5; J gene: TRBJ2-3; clone size: few; D gene: -; CDR3 DNA: TGTGCCAGCGGTCCGCGGGGTACTTCCCCAGATACGCAGTATTTT; CDR3 protein: CASGPRGTSPDTQYF
V gene: TRBV15; J gene: TRBJ2-4; clone size: few; D gene: -; CDR3 DNA: TGTGCCACCAGCAGAGCTCCAGCAGGGGCGGCCAAAAACATTCAGTACTTC; CDR3 protein: CATSRAPAGAAKNIQYF
V gene: TRBV28; J gene: TRBJ1-2; clone size: few; D gene: TRBD1; CDR3 DNA: TGTGCCAGCAGGACCTGGGACAGCTATGGCTACACCTTC; CDR3 protein: CASRTWDSYGYTF
V gene: TRBV20-1; J gene: TRBJ2-1; clone size: -; D gene: TRBD2; CDR3 DNA: TGCAGTGCCGCCACTAGCGGCGACTACAATGAGCAGTTCTTC; CDR3 protein: CSAATSGDYNEQFF
V gene: TRBV24-1; J gene: TRBJ2-3; clone size: -; D gene: TRBD2; CDR3 DNA: TGTGCCACCAGTGATTCGGGGGGGCGCACGGATACGCAGTATTTT; CDR3 protein: CATSDSGGRTDTQYF
V gene: TRBV20-1; J gene: TRBJ1-1; clone size: few; D gene: TRBD1; CDR3 DNA: TGCAGTGCTTCCTCCGGGACAGGAGTAACTGAAGCTTTCTTT; CDR3 protein: CSASSGTGVTEAFF
V gene: TRBV7-2; J gene: TRBJ2-1; clone size: many; D gene: TRBD1; CDR3 DNA: TGTGCCAGCAGCTTAGCGCCAGGGGGCAATGAGCAGTTCTTC; CDR3 protein: CASSLAPGGNEQFF
V gene: TRBV10-2; J gene: TRBJ1-1; clone size: few; D gene: TRBD1; CDR3 DNA: TGCGCCAGCAGGGCCCCGGGACAGGGTAATGCTGAAGCTTTCTTT; CDR3 protein: CASRAPGQGNAEAFF
V gene: TRBV9; J gene: TRBJ2-3; clone size: -; D gene: -; CDR3 DNA: TGTGCCAGCAGTCCTACTGCTACAGATACGCAGTATTTT; CDR3 protein: CASSPTATDTQYF
V gene: TRBV20-1; J gene: TRBJ1-5; clone size: few; D gene: -; CDR3 DNA: TGCAGTGCTAGAGATTCAGGGGACAGCAATCAGCCCCAGCATTTT; CDR3 protein: CSARDSGDSNQPQHF
V gene: TRBV19; J gene: TRBJ2-1; clone size: many; D gene: -; CDR3 DNA: TGTGCCAGCCTTGGCCGGACCCCCTACAATGAGCAGTTCTTC; CDR3 protein: CASLGRTPYNEQFF
V gene: TRBV20-1; J gene: TRBJ2-5; clone size: few; D gene: TRBD2; CDR3 DNA: TGCAGTGCTAGAGATTCGGCGGGGGGCAGATTTCGAGAGACCCAGTACTTC; CDR3 protein: CSARDSAGGRFRETQYF
V gene: TRBV19; J gene: TRBJ1-6; clone size: -; D gene: -; CDR3 DNA: TGTGCCAGTAGTATGGAGGGTTGGGGAAGTTCACCCCTCCACTTT; CDR3 protein: CASSMEGWGSSPLHF
V gene: TRBV7-2; J gene: TRBJ2-5; clone size: -; D gene: TRBD1; CDR3 DNA: TGTGCCAGCAGCCAAGGACAGGGGGATAGGGAGACCCAGTACTTC; CDR3 protein: CASSQGQGDRETQYF
V gene: TRBV7-9; J gene: TRBJ2-3; clone size: -; D gene: TRBD2; CDR3 DNA: TGTGCCAGCAGCCAGACTAGCTCGGATACGCAGTATTTT; CDR3 protein: CASSQTSSDTQYF
V gene: TRBV20-1; J gene: TRBJ2-1; clone size: -; D gene: -; CDR3 DNA: TGCAGTGCTAGACCCGCGGGACCCCGGGCGTTCAATGAGCAGTTCTTC; CDR3 protein: CSARPAGPRAFNEQFF
V gene: TRBV7-9; J gene: TRBJ1-4; clone size: few; D gene: TRBD1; CDR3 DNA: TGTGCCAGCGAGACAGGGGTTAATGAAAAACTGTTTTTT; CDR3 protein: CASETGVNEKLFF
V gene: TRBV3-1; J gene: TRBJ1-2; clone size: -; D gene: -; CDR3 DNA: TGTGCCAGCAGCCAACAGGGGAACTATGGCTACACCTTC; CDR3 protein: CASSQQGNYGYTF
V gene: TRBV11-2; J gene: TRBJ1-1; clone size: -; D gene: TRBD1; CDR3 DNA: TGTGCCAGCAGCTCGCTCAGGGGGCCGAGAACTGAAGCTTTCTTT; CDR3 protein: CASSSLRGPRTEAFF
V gene: TRBV11-2; J gene: TRBJ2-2; clone size: few; D gene: -; CDR3 DNA: TGTGCCAGCAGCCTGCTAACGGGGCTATCCGGGGAGCTGTTTTTT; CDR3 protein: CASSLLTGLSGELFF
V gene: TRBV19; J gene: TRBJ2-1; clone size: few; D gene: -; CDR3 DNA: TGTGCCAGTAGTCCCGGGACCCGCAACAATGAGCAGTTCTTC; CDR3 protein: CASSPGTRNNEQFF
V gene: TRBV28; J gene: TRBJ1-5; clone size: few; D gene: -; CDR3 DNA: TGTGCCAGCAGTTCCGCGGGTGTAAGCAATCAGCCCCAGCATTTT; CDR3 protein: CASSSAGVSNQPQHF
V gene: TRBV7-2; J gene: TRBJ1-4; clone size: -; D gene: -; CDR3 DNA: TGTGCCAGCAGCTTAAGGCAGGGTCCTAATGAAAAACTGTTTTTT; CDR3 protein: CASSLRQGPNEKLFF
V gene: TRBV28; J gene: TRBJ1-6; clone size: many; D gene: -; CDR3 DNA: TGTGCCAGCAGACGGACATCAAGTAATTCACCCCTCCACTTT; CDR3 protein: CASRRTSSNSPLHF
V gene: TRBV7-8; J gene: TRBJ1-2; clone size: few; D gene: -; CDR3 DNA: TGTGCCAGCAGCTTAGGGCAGAGACTTGGGCGCTACACCTTC; CDR3 protein: CASSLGQRLGRYTF
V gene: TRBV12-3/TRBV12-4; J gene: TRBJ2-3; clone size: many; D gene: -; CDR3 DNA: TGTGCCAGCAGTTTAAACGCTCGAACAGATACGCAGTATTTT; CDR3 protein: CASSLNARTDTQYF
V gene: TRBV29-1; J gene: TRBJ2-5; clone size: many; D gene: -; CDR3 DNA: TGCAGCGTTGAGCGGGGGCTACTCCAAGAGACCCAGTACTTC; CDR3 protein: CSVERGLLQETQYF
V gene: TRBV2; J gene: TRBJ1-1; clone size: few; D gene: -; CDR3 DNA: TGTGCCAGCATCTCGAGGGCAGACACTGAAGCTTTCTTT; CDR3 protein: CASISRADTEAFF
V gene: TRBV12-3/TRBV12-4; J gene: TRBJ1-3; clone size: -; D gene: -; CDR3 DNA: TGTGCCAGCAGTTTAACCTACCCTGGAAACACCATATATTTT; CDR3 protein: CASSLTYPGNTIYF
V gene: TRBV6-5; J gene: TRBJ2-1; clone size: -; D gene: -; CDR3 DNA: TGTGCCAGCAGTCTTACTGAACAGGGAAATGAGCAGTTCTTC; CDR3 protein: CASSLTEQGNEQFF
V gene: TRBV12-3/TRBV12-4; J gene: TRBJ1-3; clone size: many; D gene: -; CDR3 DNA: TGTGCCAGCAGCCACGGGACCTCTGGAAACACCATATATTTT; CDR3 protein: CASSHGTSGNTIYF
V gene: TRBV5-4; J gene: TRBJ1-2; clone size: few; D gene: -; CDR3 DNA: TGTGCCAGCAGCTTCGGGGCGAACTATGGCTACACCTTC; CDR3 protein: CASSFGANYGYTF
V gene: TRBV12-5; J gene: TRBJ2-5; clone size: many; D gene: -; CDR3 DNA: TGTGCTAGTGGCCAAAGCCCTGGGGGGAGTGAGACCCAGTACTTC; CDR3 protein: CASGQSPGGSETQYF